This T cell receptor (beta chain) was recorded in a study of shared clonotypes between healthy human individuals. Across the whole study: Each donor's CD4 naive and CD4 memory cells filled three plates apiece, CD8 naive two, and CD8 memory one. Study-level points and caveats: In general, naive subsets displayed greater estimated richness than memory subsets did.

When replicate PCRs were run on sorted subsets, they used 150 to 200 ng DNA, about 30,000 T cell genomes. Assay: immunoSEQ multiplex PCR; the TCRdb copy retains only in-frame clones and omits some. The table lists 100,000 or so clones, around 64% of them singletons, with more than 20% in the top ten. Germline loops: CDR1 MNHGY, CDR2 SVAAGI. The CDR3 contains 15 residues. Trimming removed 3 bases at V and 7 bases at J, with 16 bases between. Remarks on this clone: Its antigen remains unknown.

The chain employs TRBV6-9 and TRBJ1-5; D is unresolved. This TCR was sampled from a woman aged 25-40 years in good health. Specimen: memory CD8+ T cells sorted from blood. Subset here: CD45RO+ cells pooled with CCR7-negative TemRA cells. CDR3 in amino acids: CASSYSRPGAQPQHF. CDR3 DNA: TGTGCCAGCAGTTACTCGAGGCCGGGAGCCCAGCCCCAGCATTTT.